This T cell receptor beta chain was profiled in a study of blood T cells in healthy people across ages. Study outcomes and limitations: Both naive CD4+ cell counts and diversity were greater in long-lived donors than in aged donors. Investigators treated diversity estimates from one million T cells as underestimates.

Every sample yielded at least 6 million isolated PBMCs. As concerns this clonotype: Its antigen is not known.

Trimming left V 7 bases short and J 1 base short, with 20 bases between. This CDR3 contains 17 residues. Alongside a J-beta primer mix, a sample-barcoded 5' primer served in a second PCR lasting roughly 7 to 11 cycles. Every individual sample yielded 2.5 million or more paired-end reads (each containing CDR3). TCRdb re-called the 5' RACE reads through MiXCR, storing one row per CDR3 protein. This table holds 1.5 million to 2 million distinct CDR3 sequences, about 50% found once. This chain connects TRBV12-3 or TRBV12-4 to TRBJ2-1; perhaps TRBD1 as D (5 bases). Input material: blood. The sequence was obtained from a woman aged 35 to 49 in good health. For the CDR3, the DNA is TGTGCCAGCAACACCCAGGGTGCCGGTCCTTCCTACAATGAGCAGTTCTTC. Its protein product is CASNTQGAGPSYNEQFF.